The T cell receptor beta chain under discussion was sequenced for a study of control samples from healthy donors and cancer patients. The germline gives CDR1 SGHAT, CDR2 FQNNGV. The CDR3 contains 14 residues. V gave up 4 bases and J gave up 5 bases; unmatched junction bases: 3. Assay used: immunoSEQ multiplex PCR; TCRdb lists only in-frame clones, some missing. The sample includes 120,000 or so clones, about 89% seen only once; the top ten take 2.5% to 3.5%. Sequenced: blood. The V gene is TRBV11-2, the J gene TRBJ2-2; the match to TRBD1 covers 8 bases. This receptor was identified in a man aged 60 to 75 in good health. CDR3 residues: CASSSTGETGELFF. In DNA form, the CDR3 reads TGTGCCAGCAGCTCGACAGGGGAGACCGGGGAGCTGTTTTTT. Based on the CDR3 plus reference TRBV11-2 and TRBJ2-2, the full variable domain is EAGVAQSPRYKIIEKRQSVAFWCNPISGHATLYWYQQILGQGPKLLIQFQNNGVVDDSQLPKDRFSAERLKGVDSTLKIQPAKLEDSAVYLCASSSTGETGELFFGEGSRLTVL.